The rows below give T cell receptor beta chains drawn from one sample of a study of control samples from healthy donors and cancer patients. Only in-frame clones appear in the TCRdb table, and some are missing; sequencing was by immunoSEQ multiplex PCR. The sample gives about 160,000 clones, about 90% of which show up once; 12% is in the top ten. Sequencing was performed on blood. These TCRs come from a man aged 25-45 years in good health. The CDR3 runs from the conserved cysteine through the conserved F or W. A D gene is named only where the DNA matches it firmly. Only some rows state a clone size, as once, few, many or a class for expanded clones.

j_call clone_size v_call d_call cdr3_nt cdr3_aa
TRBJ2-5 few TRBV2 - TGTGCCAGCAGCCTAGACACCCAAGAGACCCAGTACTTC CASSLDTQETQYF
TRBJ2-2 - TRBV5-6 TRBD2 TGTGCCAGCAGCTCCCTCCTGGGGCGGGAGACACCCACCGGGGAGCTGTTTTTT CASSSLLGRETPTGELFF
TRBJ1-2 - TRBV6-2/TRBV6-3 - TGTGCCAGCAGTTACGGGTCAAGGCAGAGTGATGGCTACACCTTC CASSYGSRQSDGYTF
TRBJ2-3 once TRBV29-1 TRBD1 TGCAGCGCGACAGGGCGAAACACAGATACGCAGTATTTT CSATGRNTDTQYF
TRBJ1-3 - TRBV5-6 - TGTGCCAGCAGCCTAGCCGGAAACACCATATATTTT CASSLAGNTIYF
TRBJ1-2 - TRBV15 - TGTGCCACCAGCAGAGACAGGTCTCTTAACTATGGCTACACCTTC CATSRDRSLNYGYTF
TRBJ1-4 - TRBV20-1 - TGCAGTGGCGGCTACCGGGACAAACTGTTTTTT CSGGYRDKLFF
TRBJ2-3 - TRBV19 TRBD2 TGTGCCAGTAGTGCCAGAAGCGGGGGTAGCACAGATACGCAGTATTTT CASSARSGGSTDTQYF
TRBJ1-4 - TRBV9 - TGTGCCAGCAGCGTAGAAGGGGGATCCAACGGTGAAAAACTGTTTTTT CASSVEGGSNGEKLFF
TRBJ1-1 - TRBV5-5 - TGTGCCAGCAGCTTGGTGGGGAGAGCTGGGGGAGCTGAAGCTTTCTTT CASSLVGRAGGAEAFF
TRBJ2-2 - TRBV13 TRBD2 TGTGCCAGCAGCCCCGGGGGGGCGGGCACCGGGGAGCTGTTTTTT CASSPGGAGTGELFF
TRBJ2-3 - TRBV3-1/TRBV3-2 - TGTGCCAGCAGCCAAGCCGGGACTACGCAGTATTTT CASSQAGTTQYF
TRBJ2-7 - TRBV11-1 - TGTGCCAGCAGCCCCACCGGCCAACGGCTATCCTACGAGCAGTACTTC CASSPTGQRLSYEQYF
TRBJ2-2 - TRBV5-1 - TGCGCCAGCAGCTGGGACCTAAGGAGGGAGCTGTTTTTT CASSWDLRRELFF
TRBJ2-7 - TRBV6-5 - TGTGCCAGCAGTTACAGGCAGGGTCTCTCGAACGAGCAGTACTTC CASSYRQGLSNEQYF
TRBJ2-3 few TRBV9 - TGTGCCAGCAGCGAGGGACTGTACAATGCAGATACGCAGTATTTT CASSEGLYNADTQYF
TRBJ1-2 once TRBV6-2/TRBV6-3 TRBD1 TGTGCCAGCAGCCCTCAGACAGGGAGCTATGGCTACACCTTC CASSPQTGSYGYTF
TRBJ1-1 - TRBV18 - TGTGCCAGCTCACCACAACGGGACTGGAACACTGAAGCTTTCTTT CASSPQRDWNTEAFF
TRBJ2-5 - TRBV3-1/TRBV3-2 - TGTGCCAGCAGCCGGGGCTACCGGACCCAGTACTTC CASSRGYRTQYF
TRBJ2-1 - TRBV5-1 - TGCGCCAGCAGCTTGGTGTCCAGAGGGGATGAGCAGTTCTTC CASSLVSRGDEQFF
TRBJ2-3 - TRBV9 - TGTGCCAGCAGGGCGGGGACCACAGATACGCAGTATTTT CASRAGTTDTQYF
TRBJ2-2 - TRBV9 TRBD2 TGTGCCAGCAGCGCCTTAACTAGCGGGGCTACCACCGGGGAGCTGTTTTTT CASSALTSGATTGELFF